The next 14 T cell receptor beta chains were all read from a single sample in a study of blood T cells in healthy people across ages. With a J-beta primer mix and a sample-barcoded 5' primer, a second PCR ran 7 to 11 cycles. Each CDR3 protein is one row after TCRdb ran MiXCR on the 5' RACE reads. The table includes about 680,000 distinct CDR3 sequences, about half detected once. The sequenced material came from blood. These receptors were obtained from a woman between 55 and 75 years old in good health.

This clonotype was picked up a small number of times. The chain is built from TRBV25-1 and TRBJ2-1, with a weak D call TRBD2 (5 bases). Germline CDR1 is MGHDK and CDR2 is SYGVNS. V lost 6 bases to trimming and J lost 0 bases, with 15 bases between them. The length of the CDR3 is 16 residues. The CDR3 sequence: CASRGPLGSSYNEQFF. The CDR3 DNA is TGTGCCAGCAGGGGTCCTTTGGGGAGCTCCTACAATGAGCAGTTCTTC.

The CDR3 sequence is CASSLASADNEQYF. The CDR3 DNA is TGTGCCAGCAGTTTAGCCAGCGCGGACAATGAGCAGTACTTC. V usage is TRBV12-3 or TRBV12-4 and J usage is TRBJ2-5; tentatively, D is TRBD1 (5 bases). V gave up 0 bases and J gave up 11 bases, with 16 bases separating them. This CDR3 contains 14 residues.

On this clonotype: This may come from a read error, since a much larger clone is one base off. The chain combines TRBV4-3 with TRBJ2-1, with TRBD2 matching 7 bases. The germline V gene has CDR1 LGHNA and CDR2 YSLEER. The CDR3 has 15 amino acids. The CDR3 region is CASSQDGTNYNGQFF. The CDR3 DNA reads TGCGCCAGCAGCCAAGACGGGACTAACTACAATGGGCAGTTCTTC.

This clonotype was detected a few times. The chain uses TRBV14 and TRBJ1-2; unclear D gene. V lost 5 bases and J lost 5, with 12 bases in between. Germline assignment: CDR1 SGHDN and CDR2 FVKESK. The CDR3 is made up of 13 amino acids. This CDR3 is CASSSGNTYGYTF. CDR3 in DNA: TGTGCCAGCAGCTCCGGGAACACGTATGGCTACACCTTC. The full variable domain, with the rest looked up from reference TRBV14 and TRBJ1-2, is EAGVTQFPSHSVIEKGQTVTLRCDPISGHDNLYWYRRVMGKEIKFLLHFVKESKQDESGMPNNRFLAERTGGTYSTLKVQPAELEDSGVYFCASSSGNTYGYTFGSGTRLTVV.

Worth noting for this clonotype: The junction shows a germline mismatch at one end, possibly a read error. The CDR3 protein is CDSSVGAGGWFSETQYF. The CDR3 DNA reads as TGTGACAGCAGCGTCGGGGCAGGGGGCTGGTTTTCGGAGACCCAGTACTTC. This chain uses TRBV9 with TRBJ2-5; 8 nucleotides agree with TRBD1. The length of the CDR3 is 17 residues. CDR1 is SGDLS, CDR2 YYNGEE, per germline.

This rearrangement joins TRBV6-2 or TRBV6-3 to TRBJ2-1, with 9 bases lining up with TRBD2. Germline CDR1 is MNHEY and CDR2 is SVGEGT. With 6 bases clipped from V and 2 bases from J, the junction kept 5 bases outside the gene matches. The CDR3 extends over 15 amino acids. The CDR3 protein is CASSRSGRTYNEQFF. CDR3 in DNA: TGTGCCAGCAGCCGAAGCGGGAGGACCTACAATGAGCAGTTCTTC.

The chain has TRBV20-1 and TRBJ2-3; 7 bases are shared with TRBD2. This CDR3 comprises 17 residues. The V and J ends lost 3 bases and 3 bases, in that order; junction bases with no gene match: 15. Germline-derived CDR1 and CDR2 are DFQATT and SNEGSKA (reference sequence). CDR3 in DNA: TGCAGTGCTAGGAATCCCTTAGTTCACGGGAGGACAGATACGCAGTATTTT. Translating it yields CSARNPLVHGRTDTQYF.

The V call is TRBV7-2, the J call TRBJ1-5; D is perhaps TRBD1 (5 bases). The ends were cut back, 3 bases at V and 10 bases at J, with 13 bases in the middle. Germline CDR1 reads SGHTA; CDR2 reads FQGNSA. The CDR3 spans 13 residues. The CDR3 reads CASSFLGDGPQHF. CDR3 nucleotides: TGTGCCAGCAGCTTTCTTGGGGACGGACCCCAGCATTTT.

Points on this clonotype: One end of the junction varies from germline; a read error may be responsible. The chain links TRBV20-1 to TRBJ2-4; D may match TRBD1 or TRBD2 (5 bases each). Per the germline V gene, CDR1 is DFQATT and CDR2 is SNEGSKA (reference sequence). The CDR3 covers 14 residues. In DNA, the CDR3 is TGCGGTGCTGGGGGTGGTACGGGCCAAAACATTCAGTACTTC. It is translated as CGAGGGTGQNIQYF.

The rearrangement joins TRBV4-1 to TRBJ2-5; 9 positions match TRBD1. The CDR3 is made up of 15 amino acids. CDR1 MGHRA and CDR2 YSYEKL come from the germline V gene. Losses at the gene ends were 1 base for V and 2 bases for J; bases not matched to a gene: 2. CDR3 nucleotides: TGCGCCAGCAGCCAAGCAGGACAGGGGCAAGAGACCCAGTACTTC. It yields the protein CASSQAGQGQETQYF.

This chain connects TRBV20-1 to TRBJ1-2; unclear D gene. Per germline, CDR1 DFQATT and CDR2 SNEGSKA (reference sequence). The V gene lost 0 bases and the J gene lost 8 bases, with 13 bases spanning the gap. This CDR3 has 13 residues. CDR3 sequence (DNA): TGCAGTGCTAGAGAGGAGGAGGGCGGCGGCTACACCTTC. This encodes CSAREEEGGGYTF.

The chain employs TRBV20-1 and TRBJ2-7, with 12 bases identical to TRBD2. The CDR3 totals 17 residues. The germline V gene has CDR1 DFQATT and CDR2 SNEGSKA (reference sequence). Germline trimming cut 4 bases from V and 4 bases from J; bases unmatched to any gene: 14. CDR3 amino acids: CSANNLRLAGGQYEQYF. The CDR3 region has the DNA TGCAGTGCTAATAACCTGCGGCTAGCGGGAGGGCAATACGAGCAGTACTTC.

The CDR3 loop is CASSSSGVYGYTF. The CDR3 coding sequence is TGTGCCAGCAGCTCGTCCGGGGTCTATGGCTACACCTTC. V usage is TRBV5-5 and J usage is TRBJ1-2; D unresolved. This CDR3 contains 13 residues. Trimming shortened V by 3 bases and J by 4 bases, and 10 bases separated the two germline ends. Germline CDR1 is SGHKS and CDR2 is YYEKEE (reference sequence).

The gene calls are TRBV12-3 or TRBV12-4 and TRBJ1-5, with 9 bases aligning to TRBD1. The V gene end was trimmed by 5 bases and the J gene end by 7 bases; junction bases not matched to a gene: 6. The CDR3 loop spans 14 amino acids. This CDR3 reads CASSPTGGWQPQHF. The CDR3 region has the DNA TGTGCCAGCAGTCCGACAGGGGGTTGGCAGCCCCAGCATTTT.